Below, 9 T cell receptor beta chains from the same sample are listed, as sequenced in a study of post-analysis software for immune sequencing data. Study-level points and caveats: The five TRBV segments detected at higher frequency in patients than in controls included TRBV5-6, TRBV5-1 and TRBV20-1.

Their antigens are not known. Unique molecular identifiers were carried by the TCR beta cDNA libraries. TCRdb recomputed calls from the PCR reads with MiXCR, one row per CDR3 protein. This table has a few hundred thousand distinct CDR3 sequences, around 33% appearing once. Sequences were obtained from blood. All receptors derive from a girl aged 10-17 years with multiple sclerosis.

This clonotype was detected only a few times. V usage is TRBV12-3 or TRBV12-4 and J usage is TRBJ2-3; D is possibly TRBD2 (5 bases). This CDR3 comprises 12 residues. V was cut by 3 bases and J by 7 bases, with 8 bases left in between. Here the CDR3 DNA reads TGTGCCAGCAGTTTTGGCGGGCATACGCAGTATTTT. Translation: CASSFGGHTQYF.

Concerning this clonotype: Given a much more abundant clone one base away, this may be a read error. This chain links TRBV7-2 with TRBJ2-1; a weak D match, TRBD1 (5 bases). The CDR3 consists of 15 residues. Per the germline V gene, CDR1 is SGHTA and CDR2 is FQGNSA. V lost 5 bases to trimming and J lost 2 bases, with 13 bases between them. Here the CDR3 reads CASSPQGMAYNEQFF. Written as DNA, the CDR3 is TGTGCCAGCAGCCCCCAGGGAATGGCCTACAATGAGCAGTTCTTC.

The chain joins TRBV28 to TRBJ2-1; no reliable D call. V shed 6 bases and J shed 4 bases, with 19 bases lying between them. CDR3 length: 16 residues. Germline V gene lookup returns CDR1 MDHEN and CDR2 SYDVKM. Written as DNA, the CDR3 is TGTGCCAGCAGCGTCTCCCCCCAGCGATTTTACAATGAGCAGTTCTTC. Its translation: CASSVSPQRFYNEQFF.

This chain uses TRBV28 with TRBJ2-5; D remains ambiguous. The germline V and J ends were trimmed by 5 bases and 0 bases, with 10 bases remaining between them. The V gene's germline CDR1 is MDHEN and CDR2 SYDVKM. The CDR3 spans 14 residues. The DNA of the CDR3 is TGTGCCAGCAGTCTCCAGTTGTACCAAGAGACCCAGTACTTC. Amino acid sequence: CASSLQLYQETQYF.

With respect to this clonotype: Compared with germline, one end of the junction differs, possibly owing to a read error. The chain links TRBV3-1 to TRBJ2-3; possibly TRBD2 for D (6 bases). Germline CDR1 is LGHDT and CDR2 is YNNKEL (reference sequence). The CDR3 has 17 residues. The CDR3 DNA is TGTACCAGCAGCCAAGTTCATCGCGGGACCCTTACAGATACGCAGTATTTT. It is translated as CTSSQVHRGTLTDTQYF.

J is TRBJ2-3 and V is TRBV5-1; 12 bases are shared with TRBD1. Germline CDR1 is SGHRS and CDR2 is YFSETQ. V lost 4 bases, J lost 0 bases, and 9 bases stayed unmatched. This CDR3 is built from 18 residues. The CDR3 spells CASSMSGTGGGSTDTQYF. CDR3 nucleotide sequence: TGCGCCAGCAGCATGTCCGGGACAGGGGGCGGGAGCACAGATACGCAGTATTTT.

This clonotype was observed a few times. The rearrangement links TRBV3-1 to TRBJ2-4; 7 bases are a match to TRBD2. The CDR3 contains 17 residues. From germline, CDR1 is LGHDT and CDR2 YNNKEL (reference sequence). Unmatched junction bases numbered 11, after V lost 6 bases and J lost 0 bases. CDR3 region: CASSPLYRTRAKNIQYF. DNA of the CDR3: TGTGCCAGCAGTCCCCTATACCGGACTAGAGCCAAAAACATTCAGTACTTC.

V gene TRBV11-2 combines with J gene TRBJ2-1; TRBD2 might be the D (5 bases). Germline V gene sequence: CDR1 SGHAT, CDR2 FQNNGV. V was clipped by 6 bases and J by 7 bases, with 13 bases between them. CDR3 length: 13 amino acids. CDR3 coding DNA: TGTGCCAGCAGTTCAGCCCGGGAAAATGAGCAGTTCTTC. Protein: CASSSARENEQFF.

The V gene is TRBV6-1, the J gene TRBJ1-2; weak D call: TRBD1 (5 bases). The length of the CDR3 is 13 residues. The germline V gene has CDR1 MNHNS and CDR2 SASEGT. V was shortened by 0 bases and J by 4 bases, with 6 bases between the two germline ends. The CDR3 DNA reads TGTGCCAGCAGTGAAGCGGGGGGCTATGGCTACACCTTC. Translated: CASSEAGGYGYTF.